This T cell receptor beta chain is drawn from a study of blood T cell repertoires in COVID-19. Study as a whole: The samples span acute and convalescent COVID-19 from the United States, Italy and Spain. The cDNA or gDNA used as material had been derived from T cells, B-cell-depleted T cells, or PBMCs.

Some clones are missing from TCRdb's copy, which holds only in-frame ones; the method was immunoSEQ multiplex PCR. This sample yields 140,000 or so clones, of which 87% are seen a single time; over 35% belongs to the top ten. Trimming cost V 0 bases and J 0 bases; bases outside gene matches: 2. Germline values: CDR1 MNHEY, CDR2 SVGEGT. CDR3 length equals 16 residues. The V gene is TRBV6-2 or TRBV6-3, the J gene TRBJ2-1, with 7 bases lining up with TRBD1. This TCR was sampled from a man aged 45 to 65 who had recovered from COVID-19. The specimen sequenced was peripheral blood. The CDR3 here is CASSYSGTVSYNEQFF. The CDR3 nucleotides read TGTGCCAGCAGTTACTCGGGGACAGTCTCCTACAATGAGCAGTTCTTC.